This T cell receptor beta chain was found in a study of OX40 agonist ivuxolimab in advanced cancers. At the level of the study: Dosing consisted of intravenous ivuxolimab at 0.01 to 10 mg/kg every 2 weeks.

The CDR3 sequence is 15 residues long. From germline, CDR1 is SGHNT and CDR2 YENEEA. J was trimmed by 4 bases and V by 3 bases; bases with no gene match: 4. Autoimmune disease history or systemic immunosuppression was exclusionary. The method was immunoSEQ multiplex PCR; TCRdb's version includes in-frame clones alone and lacks a portion of them. The profile shows 80,000 or so clones, 90% of them singletons. The chain is built from TRBV11-3 and TRBJ2-7, with TRBD1 matching over 12 bases. This TCR was sampled from an adult with an advanced solid tumor such as melanoma, head and neck, liver or kidney cancer. This specimen consisted of CD4+ or CD8+ T cells sorted from blood, obtained in a trial of the OX40 agonist ivuxolimab. The CDR3, as DNA: TGTGCCAGCAGCTTGCAGGGACAGGGGGCTTACGAGCAGTACTTC. It is translated as CASSLQGQGAYEQYF. The complete variable domain, with remaining parts taken from reference TRBV11-3 and TRBJ2-7, reads EAGVVQSPRYKIIEKKQPVAFWCNPISGHNTLYWYLQNLGQGPELLIRYENEEAVDDSQLPKDRFSAERLKGVDSTLKIQPAELGDSAVYLCASSLQGQGAYEQYFGPGTRLTVT.